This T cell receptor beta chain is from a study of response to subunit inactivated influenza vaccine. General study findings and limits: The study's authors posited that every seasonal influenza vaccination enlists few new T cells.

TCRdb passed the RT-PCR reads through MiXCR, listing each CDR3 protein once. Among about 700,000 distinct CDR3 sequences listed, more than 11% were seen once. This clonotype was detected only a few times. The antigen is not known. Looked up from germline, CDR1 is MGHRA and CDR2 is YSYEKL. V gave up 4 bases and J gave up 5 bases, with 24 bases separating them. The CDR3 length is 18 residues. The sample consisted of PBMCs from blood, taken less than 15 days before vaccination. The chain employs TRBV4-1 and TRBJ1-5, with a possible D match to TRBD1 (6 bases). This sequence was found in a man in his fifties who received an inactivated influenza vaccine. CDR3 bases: TGCGCCAGCAGCCCAGGGGAGGGGCGGACTGGGAAGGATCAGCCCCAGCATTTT. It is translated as CASSPGEGRTGKDQPQHF.